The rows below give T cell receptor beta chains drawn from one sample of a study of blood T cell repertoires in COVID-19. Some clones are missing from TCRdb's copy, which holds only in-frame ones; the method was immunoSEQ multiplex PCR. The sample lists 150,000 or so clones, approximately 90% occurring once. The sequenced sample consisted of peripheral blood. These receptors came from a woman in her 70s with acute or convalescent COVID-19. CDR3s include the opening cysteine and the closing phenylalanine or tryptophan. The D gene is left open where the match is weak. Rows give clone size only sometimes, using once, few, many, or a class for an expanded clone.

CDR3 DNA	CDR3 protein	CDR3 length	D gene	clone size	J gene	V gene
TGCGCCAGCAGCTCCCGGAGGGGAGAAACTGAAGCTTTCTTT	CASSSRRGETEAFF	14	-	once	TRBJ1-1	TRBV5-1
TGTGCCAGCAGCTTAGGGGGGACAGCCGGAAATCAGCCCCAGCATTTT	CASSLGGTAGNQPQHF	16	TRBD1	once	TRBJ1-5	TRBV13
TGTGCCAGTAATTTAGGGGAATCGACTGAAGCTTTCTTT	CASNLGESTEAFF	13	-	-	TRBJ1-1	TRBV7-9
TGTGCCAGCAGTTTATTCGGGACAGGGTACACTGAAGCTTTCTTT	CASSLFGTGYTEAFF	15	TRBD1	-	TRBJ1-1	TRBV27
TGTGCCAGCTCACCGGACAGGGGGTTAGGTGGCTACACCTTC	CASSPDRGLGGYTF	14	TRBD1	-	TRBJ1-2	TRBV18
TGTGCCAGCAGCGTAGCCGGGGAGTCAAAACTGTTTTTT	CASSVAGESKLFF	13	-	-	TRBJ1-4	TRBV9
TGTGCCAGTAGTCTGTCGCACAGGGGGCCCTACAATGAGCAGTTCTTC	CASSLSHRGPYNEQFF	16	TRBD1	-	TRBJ2-1	TRBV19
TGTGCCAGCAGTTTAATCGGGCCAGGGAAAACTGAAGCTTTCTTT	CASSLIGPGKTEAFF	15	-	-	TRBJ1-1	TRBV28
TGTGCCAGTAGTATTCAACCGACAGGGGCAGAGACCCAGTACTTC	CASSIQPTGAETQYF	15	TRBD1	-	TRBJ2-5	TRBV19
TGTGCCAGCTCACAACAGACAGTGATCTATGGCTACACCTTC	CASSQQTVIYGYTF	14	-	-	TRBJ1-2	TRBV18
TGTGCCTTTTCGACAGGGGGAGGAAACACCATATATTTT	CAFSTGGGNTIYF	13	TRBD1	-	TRBJ1-3	TRBV7-9
TGCGCCAGCAGGTTTAGCGGGAGAACAAGCTCCTACAATGAGCAGTTCTTC	CASRFSGRTSSYNEQFF	17	TRBD2	-	TRBJ2-1	TRBV5-1
TGTGCCAGCAGCCAGGGACAGGGTCGAGAGACCCAGTACTTC	CASSQGQGRETQYF	14	TRBD1	-	TRBJ2-5	TRBV14